This entry lists 21 T cell receptor beta chains sequenced from one sample in a study of glioma-infiltrating T cells after dendritic cell vaccination. Using immunoSEQ multiplex PCR, the repertoire was profiled, and TCRdb retains in-frame clones only, with some absent. The sample records 80,000 to 100,000 clones, 79% being singletons. This specimen was blood, taken before dendritic cell vaccination. Receptor source: a human donor with glioblastoma.

J is TRBJ2-7 and V is TRBV18; 7 bases match TRBD2. From germline, CDR1 is KGHSH and CDR2 LQKENI. CDR3 size: 17 residues. With 1 base clipped from V and 0 bases from J, the junction kept 9 bases outside the gene matches. The DNA of the CDR3 is TGTGCCAGCTCACCACGGTCGCCTAGCGGAAACTCCTACGAGCAGTACTTC. Protein product: CASSPRSPSGNSYEQYF.

The DNA for the CDR3 is TGTGCTAGTGGTTTGGTACGAGGGTTCGAGCAGTACTTC. Protein product: CASGLVRGFEQYF. The V call is TRBV12-5, the J call TRBJ2-7, with D possibly being TRBD2 (5 bases). The germline gives CDR1 LGHNT, CDR2 FRNRAP. The V and J ends lost 0 bases and 6 bases respectively, with 9 bases between them. This CDR3 is 13 amino acids long.

This chain uses TRBV6-1 with TRBJ1-4; D remains ambiguous. Germline-derived CDR1 and CDR2 are MNHNS and SASEGT. The CDR3 length is 16 residues. The V end lost 4 bases, the J end lost 3 bases, and 15 bases lay between the germline ends. The CDR3 nucleotides read TGTGCCAGCAGTGGGCCTCCTCAATCAGCTAATGAAAAACTGTTTTTT. This sequence encodes CASSGPPQSANEKLFF.

This chain links TRBV28 with TRBJ1-2; the D gene is possibly TRBD1 (6 bases). The CDR3 contains 11 residues. The V and J ends lost 5 bases and 8 bases respectively, with 9 bases between them. The germline V gene encodes CDR1 MDHEN and CDR2 SYDVKM. In nucleotides, the CDR3 is TGTGCCAGCAGTCCTAGGGGGGGCTACACCTTC. This codes for CASSPRGGYTF.

This rearrangement joins TRBV27 to TRBJ2-7; D remains unclear. With 2 bases removed from V and 0 bases from J, the gap between germline ends came to 8 bases. Germline V gene data show CDR1 as MNHEY and CDR2 as SMNVEV (reference sequence). The CDR3 is 14 amino acids. The CDR3: CASSLQVYSYEQYF. The CDR3 DNA follows: TGTGCCAGCAGTTTACAGGTATACTCCTACGAGCAGTACTTC.

The CDR3 DNA sequence: TGCGCCAGCAGCTCAACCGGCGACAGCTCCTACAATGAGCAGTTCTTC. Translated: CASSSTGDSSYNEQFF. This chain uses TRBV5-1 with TRBJ2-1; the D gene is possibly TRBD1 (5 bases). This CDR3 comprises 16 residues. Germline CDR1 SGHRS, CDR2 YFSETQ. V lost 3 bases to trimming and J lost 0 bases, with 13 bases between them.

The V gene is TRBV2, the J gene TRBJ1-3, with TRBD1 as a possible D gene (6 bases). Trimming took 6 bases from V and 2 from J, leaving 14 bases between them. The CDR3 runs 15 residues. CDR1 and CDR2 (germline): SNHLY, FYNNEI. CDR3 sequence reads: CASRLQGAPGNTIYF. CDR3 bases: TGTGCCAGCAGGCTACAGGGCGCTCCTGGAAACACCATATATTTT.

This clone was counted only a few times. V gene TRBV5-1 combines with J gene TRBJ2-7; 12 positions match TRBD1. Losses at the gene ends were 0 bases for V and 6 bases for J; bases not matched to a gene: 4. CDR3 length: 15 residues. The germline V gene encodes CDR1 SGHRS and CDR2 YFSETQ. The CDR3 DNA reads TGCGCCAGCAGCTTGGGCGGGACAGGGGGCAGCGAGCAGTACTTC. Encoded protein: CASSLGGTGGSEQYF.

This chain links TRBV2 with TRBJ1-1; D not resolved. V gave up 6 bases and J gave up 1 base, with 12 bases separating them. CDR1 SNHLY and CDR2 FYNNEI come from the germline V gene. The CDR3 runs 14 residues. CDR3 in DNA: TGTGCCAGCAGCGCTCTAGTTCAGAACACTGAAGCTTTCTTT. It is translated as CASSALVQNTEAFF.

The chain joins TRBV5-4 to TRBJ1-2; D perhaps matches TRBD1 (6 bases). The CDR3 has 14 residues. The ends were cut back, 2 bases at V and 7 bases at J, with 15 bases in the middle. Germline V CDR1 and CDR2: SGHNT, YYREEE (reference sequence). The CDR3, as DNA: TGTGCCAGCAGCTTAAAAGGGGGTCAAAGTGGCTACACCTTC. Encoded protein: CASSLKGGQSGYTF.

The chain combines TRBV5-4 with TRBJ1-2; the match to TRBD1 covers 8 bases. Germline-derived CDR1 and CDR2 are SGHNT and YYREEE (reference sequence). CDR3 length equals 16 residues. Trimming removed 0 bases from V and 7 bases from J; junction bases left unmatched: 11. The CDR3 here is CASSLALRTGKSGYTF. The CDR3 coding sequence is TGTGCCAGCAGCTTGGCCCTTAGGACAGGGAAAAGTGGCTACACCTTC. The whole variable domain, filled in from reference TRBV5-4 and TRBJ1-2, reads ETGVTQSPTHLIKTRGQQVTLRCSSQSGHNTVSWYQQALGQGPQFIFQYYREEENGRGNFPPRFSGLQFPNYSSELNVNALELDDSALYLCASSLALRTGKSGYTFGSGTRLTVV.

The V and J genes are TRBV6-4 and TRBJ2-5, with 9 bases aligning to TRBD2. The CDR3 is 13 amino acids. Germline CDR1 and CDR2: MRHNA and SNTAGT. Losses at the gene ends were 3 bases for V and 4 bases for J; bases not matched to a gene: 0. CDR3 nucleotide sequence: TGTGCCAGCAGTGAAGCGGGAGGAGAGACCCAGTACTTC. It specifies CASSEAGGETQYF.

This clone showed up just a few times. This rearrangement joins TRBV19 to TRBJ2-1; the match to TRBD2 covers 11 bases. With V trimmed by 7 bases and J by 6 bases, 14 bases remained unmatched. The V gene's germline CDR1 is LNHDA and CDR2 SQIVND (reference sequence). This CDR3 is built from 17 residues. CDR3 amino acids: CASTAHVRLAGGNEQFF. The CDR3 DNA reads TGTGCCAGTACTGCCCACGTGAGGCTAGCGGGAGGCAATGAGCAGTTCTTC.

This chain links TRBV29-1 with TRBJ2-1; D is perhaps TRBD1 (5 bases). V was pared by 1 base and J by 6 bases, with 7 bases between. This CDR3 is built from 12 residues. Per germline, CDR1 SQVTM and CDR2 ANQGSEA. The CDR3 sequence: CSVEVGPNEQFF. CDR3 coding DNA: TGCAGCGTTGAAGTGGGGCCCAATGAGCAGTTCTTC.

This chain joins TRBV10-3 and TRBJ1-5, with D possibly matching TRBD1 (5 bases). V lost 2 bases and J lost 5, with 7 bases in between. This CDR3 is 13 amino acids long. Looked up from germline, CDR1 is ENHRY and CDR2 is SYGVKD. The chain's CDR3 is CAISETGDQPQHF. The CDR3 nucleotides read TGTGCCATCAGTGAGACGGGGGATCAGCCCCAGCATTTT.

The rearrangement links TRBV28 to TRBJ2-1, with D maybe TRBD2 (6 bases). Trimming shortened V by 3 bases and J by 4 bases, and 10 bases separated the two germline ends. CDR1 and CDR2 (germline): MDHEN, SYDVKM. CDR3 length: 14 residues. The CDR3 DNA follows: TGTGCCAGCAGTTTTTCGGGAGTGTACAATGAGCAGTTCTTC. Protein: CASSFSGVYNEQFF.

The J gene is TRBJ2-4, the V gene TRBV6-4; the match to TRBD1 covers 7 bases. J was trimmed by 4 bases and V by 5 bases; bases with no gene match: 11. Germline-derived CDR1 and CDR2 are MRHNA and SNTAGT. CDR3 length: 16 amino acids. This CDR3 is CASSIHKGAKKNIQYF. In DNA form, the CDR3 reads TGTGCCAGCAGTATACACAAGGGGGCCAAAAAAAACATTCAGTACTTC.

This sequence joins TRBV6-5 and TRBJ1-2; the D gene is possibly TRBD1 (6 bases). Germline V gene data show CDR1 as MNHEY and CDR2 as SVGAGI. The V end was cut by 5 bases, the J end by 8 bases, with 15 bases between. CDR3 length: 13 residues. The CDR3 DNA reads TGTGCCAGCAGTAGAGTGGGGGCCTGGGGCTACACCTTC. It translates to CASSRVGAWGYTF.

V and J are TRBV7-9 and TRBJ1-3; 7 nucleotides match TRBD1. Germline values: CDR1 SEHNR, CDR2 FQNEAQ (reference sequence). CDR3 size: 15 residues. V lost 5 bases and J lost 4; bases outside the gene matches: 8. This CDR3 reads CASSDTGDSGNTIYF. The CDR3 DNA follows: TGTGCCAGCAGCGATACAGGGGACTCAGGAAACACCATATATTTT.

This clone was seen a few times. The gene calls are TRBV6-1 and TRBJ1-1; D is unresolved. The CDR3 length is 13 residues. The germline V and J ends were trimmed by 7 bases and 1 base, with 10 bases remaining between them. Germline values: CDR1 MNHNS, CDR2 SASEGT. The CDR3 protein is CASILQWNTEAFF. DNA of the CDR3: TGTGCCAGCATCCTACAGTGGAACACTGAAGCTTTCTTT.

This chain links TRBV6-1 with TRBJ1-2; 9 nucleotides line up with TRBD1. V gave up 7 bases and J gave up 1 base; unmatched junction bases: 4. The CDR3 sequence is 14 residues long. Germline V lookup: CDR1 MNHNS, CDR2 SASEGT. This chain's CDR3 is CASISGQGNYGYTF. DNA of the CDR3: TGTGCCAGCATTTCGGGACAGGGTAACTATGGCTACACCTTC.